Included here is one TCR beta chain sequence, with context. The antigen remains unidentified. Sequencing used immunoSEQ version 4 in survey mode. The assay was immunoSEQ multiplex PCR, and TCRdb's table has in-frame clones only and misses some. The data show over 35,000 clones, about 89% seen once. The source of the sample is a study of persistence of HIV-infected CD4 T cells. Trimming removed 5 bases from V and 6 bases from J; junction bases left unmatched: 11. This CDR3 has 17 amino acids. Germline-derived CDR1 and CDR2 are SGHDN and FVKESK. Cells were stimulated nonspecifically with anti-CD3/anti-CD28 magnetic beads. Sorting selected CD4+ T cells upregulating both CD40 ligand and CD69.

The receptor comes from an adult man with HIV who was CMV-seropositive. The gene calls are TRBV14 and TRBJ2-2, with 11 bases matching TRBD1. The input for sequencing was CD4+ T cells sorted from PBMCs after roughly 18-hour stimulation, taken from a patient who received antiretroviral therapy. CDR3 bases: TGTGCCAGCAGCGCCCGGACAGGGGGCGCGAGAGCCGGGGAGCTGTTTTTT. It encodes CASSARTGGARAGELFF.